This TCR beta chain was captured by sequencing in a study of shared clonotypes between healthy human individuals. Sequencing was performed with immunoSEQ multiplex PCR; in TCRdb, only in-frame clones are kept and a portion is missing. The sample has about 380,000 clones, 90% to 97% seen once; the top ten hold more than 0.3%. CD8 memory comprised CD45RO+ plus CCR7-negative CD45RA+ TemRA cells. CDR1 is WSHSY, CDR2 SAAADI, per germline. This CDR3 has 14 residues. Trimming left V 5 bases short and J 1 base short, with 12 bases between. The source material was memory CD8+ T cells sorted from blood. Stated subset: CD45RO+ cells pooled with CCR7-negative TemRA cells. This TCR derives from a man in his thirties or forties in good health. The V gene is TRBV10-2, the J gene TRBJ2-7; possible D gene TRBD1, 5 bases. Here the CDR3 reads CASSTGRRSYEQYF. The CDR3 DNA is TGCGCCAGCAGTACAGGAAGAAGGTCCTACGAGCAGTACTTC.